Shown below are 3 T cell receptor beta chains from a single sample sequenced in a study of molecular identifiers for immune sequencing clone quantification. TCRdb re-called the PCR reads with MiXCR, one entry per CDR3 protein. The sample shows 45,000 to 60,000 distinct CDR3 sequences, roughly 38% of them seen only once. Sequencing was performed on naive CD8+ T cells from blood, with Jurkat cell RNA spiked in. Subset described: FACS-sorted CD8+CD4-CCR7+CD45RA+ naive T cells. These TCRs come from a human donor in good health. Some libraries in this study had Jurkat cell RNA spiked in.

This clonotype has ten or more counts. The chain uses TRBV7-2 and TRBJ2-6; D not certain. The CDR3 runs to 18 residues. Germline V gene lookup returns CDR1 SGHTA and CDR2 FQGNSA. Trimming took 2 bases from V and 1 from J, leaving 15 bases between them. CDR3 coding DNA: TGTGCCAGCAGCTTACAGAATCAGGACCCTTCTGGGGCCAACGTCCTGACTTTC. It translates to CASSLQNQDPSGANVLTF.

Turning to this clonotype: One end of the junction is discordant with germline, which a read error may explain. This sequence joins TRBV24-1 and TRBJ2-1; no clear D. The length of the CDR3 is 15 residues. The germline gives CDR1 KGHDR, CDR2 SFDVKD. The CDR3 sequence: CATSDVRNPLNGQFF. DNA for the CDR3: TGTGCCACCAGTGATGTTAGGAACCCCCTCAATGGGCAGTTCTTC.

This clonotype turned up a few times. The chain employs TRBV7-9 and TRBJ1-5, with unresolved D. Looked up from germline, CDR1 is SEHNR and CDR2 is FQNEAQ (reference sequence). The CDR3 runs to 13 residues. V was cut by 1 base and J by 7 bases, with 8 bases left in between. Written as DNA, the CDR3 is TGTGCCAGCAGCTTAGGGGTCGGCCAGCCCCAGCATTTT. Translating gives CASSLGVGQPQHF.